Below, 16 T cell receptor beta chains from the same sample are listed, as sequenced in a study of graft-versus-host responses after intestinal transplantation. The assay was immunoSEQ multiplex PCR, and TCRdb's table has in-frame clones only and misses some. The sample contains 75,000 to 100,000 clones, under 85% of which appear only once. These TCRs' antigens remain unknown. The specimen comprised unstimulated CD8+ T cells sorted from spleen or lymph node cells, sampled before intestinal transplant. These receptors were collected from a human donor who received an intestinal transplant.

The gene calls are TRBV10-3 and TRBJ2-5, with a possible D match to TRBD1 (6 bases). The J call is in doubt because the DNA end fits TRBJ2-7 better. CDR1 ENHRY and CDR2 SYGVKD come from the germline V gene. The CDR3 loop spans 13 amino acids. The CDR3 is CAISLDRWYEQYF. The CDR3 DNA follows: TGTGCCATCAGCCTCGACAGGTGGTACGAGCAGTACTTC.

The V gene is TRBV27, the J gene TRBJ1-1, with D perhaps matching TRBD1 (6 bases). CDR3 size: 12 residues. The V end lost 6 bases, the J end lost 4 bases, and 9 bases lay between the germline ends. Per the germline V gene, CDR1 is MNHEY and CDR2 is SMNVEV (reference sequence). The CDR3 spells CASRKGGTEAFF. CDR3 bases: TGTGCCAGCAGAAAGGGGGGCACTGAAGCTTTCTTT.

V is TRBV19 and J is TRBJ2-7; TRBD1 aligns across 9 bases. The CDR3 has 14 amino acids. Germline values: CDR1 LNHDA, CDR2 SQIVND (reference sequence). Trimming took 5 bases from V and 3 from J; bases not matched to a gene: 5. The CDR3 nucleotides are TGTGCCAGTAGTCCGGGACAGGGCTACTACGAGCAGTACTTC. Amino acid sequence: CASSPGQGYYEQYF.

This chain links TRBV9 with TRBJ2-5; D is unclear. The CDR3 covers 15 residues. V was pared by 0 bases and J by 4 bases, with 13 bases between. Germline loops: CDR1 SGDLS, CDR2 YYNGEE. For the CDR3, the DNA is TGTGCCAGCAGCGTAGCTGCCGGGTTCGGAGAGACCCAGTACTTC. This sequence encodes CASSVAAGFGETQYF.

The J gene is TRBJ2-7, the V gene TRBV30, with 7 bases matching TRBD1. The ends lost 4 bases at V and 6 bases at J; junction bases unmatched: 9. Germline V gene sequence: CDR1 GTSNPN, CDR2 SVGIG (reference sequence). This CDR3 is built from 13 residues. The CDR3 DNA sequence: TGTGCCTGGATGGGACAGCCCCCCAGCGAGCAGTACTTC. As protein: CAWMGQPPSEQYF.

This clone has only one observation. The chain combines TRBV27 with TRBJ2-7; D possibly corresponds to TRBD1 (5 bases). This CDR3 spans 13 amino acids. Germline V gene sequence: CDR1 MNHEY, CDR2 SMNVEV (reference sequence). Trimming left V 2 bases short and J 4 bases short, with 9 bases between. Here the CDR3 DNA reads TGTGCCAGCAGTTTACAGGGCACGTACGAGCAGTACTTC. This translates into CASSLQGTYEQYF.

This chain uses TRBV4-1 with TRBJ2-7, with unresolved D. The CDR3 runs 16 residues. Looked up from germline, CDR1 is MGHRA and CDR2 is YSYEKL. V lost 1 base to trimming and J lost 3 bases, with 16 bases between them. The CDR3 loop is CASSQVGGLQDYEQYF. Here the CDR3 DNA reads TGCGCCAGCAGCCAAGTTGGTGGGTTGCAGGACTACGAGCAGTACTTC.

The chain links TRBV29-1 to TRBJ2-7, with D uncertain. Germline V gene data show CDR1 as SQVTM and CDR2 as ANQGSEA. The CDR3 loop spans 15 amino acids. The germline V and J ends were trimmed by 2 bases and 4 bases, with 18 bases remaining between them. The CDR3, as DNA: TGCAGCGTTGAAATAGCACGAAAGGCGATGTACGAGCAGTACTTC. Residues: CSVEIARKAMYEQYF.

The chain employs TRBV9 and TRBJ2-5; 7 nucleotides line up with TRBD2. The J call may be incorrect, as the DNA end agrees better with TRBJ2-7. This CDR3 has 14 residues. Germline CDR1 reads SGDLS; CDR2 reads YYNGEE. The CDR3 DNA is TGTGCCAGCAGCGTAGGCGGGAGTGACTGCGAGCAGTACTTC. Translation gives CASSVGGSDCEQYF.

CDR3 region: CASSQVDRATNEKLFF. The CDR3 DNA reads as TGCGCCAGCAGCCAAGTTGACAGGGCAACTAATGAAAAACTGTTTTTT. The rearrangement joins TRBV4-1 to TRBJ1-4, with TRBD1 identical over 7 bases. The germline gives CDR1 MGHRA, CDR2 YSYEKL. The CDR3 loop spans 16 amino acids. V shed 1 base, J shed 0 bases, and the junction held 2 bases outside the gene matches.

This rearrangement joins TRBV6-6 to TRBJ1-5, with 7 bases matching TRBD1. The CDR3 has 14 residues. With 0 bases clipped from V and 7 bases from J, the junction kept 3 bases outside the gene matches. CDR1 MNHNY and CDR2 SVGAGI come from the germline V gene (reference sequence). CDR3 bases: TGTGCCAGCAGTTACTCGACAGGGAGGCAGCCCCAGCATTTT. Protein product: CASSYSTGRQPQHF.

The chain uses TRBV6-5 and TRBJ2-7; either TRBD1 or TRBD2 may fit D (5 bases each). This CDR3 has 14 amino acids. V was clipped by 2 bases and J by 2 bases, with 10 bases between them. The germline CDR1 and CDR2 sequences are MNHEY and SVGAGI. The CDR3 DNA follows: TGTGCCAGCAGTTACGGGGGTTCCACCTACGAGCAGTACTTC. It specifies CASSYGGSTYEQYF.

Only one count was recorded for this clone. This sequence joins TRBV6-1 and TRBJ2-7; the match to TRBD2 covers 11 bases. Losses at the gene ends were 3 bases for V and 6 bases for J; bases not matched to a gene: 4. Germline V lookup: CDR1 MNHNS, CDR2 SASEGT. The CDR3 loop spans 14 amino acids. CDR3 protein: CASSESLAGGEQYF. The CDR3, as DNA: TGTGCCAGCAGTGAGAGCCTAGCGGGAGGCGAGCAGTACTTC.

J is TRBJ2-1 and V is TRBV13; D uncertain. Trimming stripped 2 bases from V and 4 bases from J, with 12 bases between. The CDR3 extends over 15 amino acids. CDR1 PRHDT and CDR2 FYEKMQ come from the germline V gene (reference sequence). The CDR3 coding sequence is TGTGCCAGCAGCTTATATGGCATCTTTTACAATGAGCAGTTCTTC. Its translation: CASSLYGIFYNEQFF.

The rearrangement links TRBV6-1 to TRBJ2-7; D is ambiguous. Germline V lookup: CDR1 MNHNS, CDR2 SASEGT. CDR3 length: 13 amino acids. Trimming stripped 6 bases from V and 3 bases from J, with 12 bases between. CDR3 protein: CASRGSPLYEQYF. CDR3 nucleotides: TGTGCCAGCAGGGGTTCCCCCCTCTACGAGCAGTACTTC.

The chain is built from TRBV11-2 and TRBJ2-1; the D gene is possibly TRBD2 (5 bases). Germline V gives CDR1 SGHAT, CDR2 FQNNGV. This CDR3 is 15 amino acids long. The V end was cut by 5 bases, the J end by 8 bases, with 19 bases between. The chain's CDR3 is CASSPAVLLGDEQFF. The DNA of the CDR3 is TGTGCCAGCAGCCCGGCCGTCCTACTAGGCGATGAGCAGTTCTTC.